This T cell receptor (beta chain) was captured in a study of blood T cell repertoires in COVID-19. Profiled with immunoSEQ multiplex PCR; TCRdb holds only in-frame clones, not every one. This sample has about 210,000 clones; about 81% occur once, and the top ten carry about 9.3%. CDR3 length equals 17 residues. The germline CDR1 and CDR2 sequences are LGHNT and FRNRAP. V lost 3 bases, J lost 5 bases, and 14 bases stayed unmatched. This TCR came from a man aged 35 to 55 who had recovered from COVID-19. Sequenced: PBMCs or T cells enriched from blood (not recorded which). The chain links TRBV12-5 to TRBJ2-5, with 8 bases that match TRBD2. CDR3 in DNA: TGTGCTAGTGGTTTTCCCCCCCGGGAGGGGGGAAGGGAGACCCAGTACTTC. It is translated as CASGFPPREGGRETQYF. Based on the CDR3 plus reference TRBV12-5 and TRBJ2-5, the full variable domain is DARVTQTPRHKVTEMGQEVTMRCQPILGHNTVFWYRQTMMQGLELLAYFRNRAPLDDSGMPKDRFSAEMPDATLATLKIQPSEPRDSAVYFCASGFPPREGGRETQYFGPGTRLLVL.